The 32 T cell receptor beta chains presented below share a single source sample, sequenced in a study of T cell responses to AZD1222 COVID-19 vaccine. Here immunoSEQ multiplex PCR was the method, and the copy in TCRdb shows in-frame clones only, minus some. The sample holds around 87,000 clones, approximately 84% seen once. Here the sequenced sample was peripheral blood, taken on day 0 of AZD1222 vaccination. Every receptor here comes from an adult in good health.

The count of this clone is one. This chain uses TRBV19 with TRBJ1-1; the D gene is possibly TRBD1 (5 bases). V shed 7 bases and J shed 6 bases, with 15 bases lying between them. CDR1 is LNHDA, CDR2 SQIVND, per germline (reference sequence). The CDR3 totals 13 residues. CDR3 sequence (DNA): TGTGCCAGTACCGGGACCTACGGCGCTGAAGCTTTCTTT. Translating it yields CASTGTYGAEAFF. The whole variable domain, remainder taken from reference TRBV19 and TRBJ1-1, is DGGITQSPKYLFRKEGQNVTLSCEQNLNHDAMYWYRQDPGQGLRLIYYSQIVNDFQKGDIAEGYSVSREKKESFPLTVTSAQKNPTAFYLCASTGTYGAEAFFGQGTRLTVV.

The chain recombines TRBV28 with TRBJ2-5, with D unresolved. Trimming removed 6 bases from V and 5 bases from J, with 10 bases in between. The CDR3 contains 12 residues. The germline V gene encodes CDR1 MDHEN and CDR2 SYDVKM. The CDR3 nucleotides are TGTGCCAGCAGCTCTAATAGTGAGACCCAGTACTTC. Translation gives CASSSNSETQYF.

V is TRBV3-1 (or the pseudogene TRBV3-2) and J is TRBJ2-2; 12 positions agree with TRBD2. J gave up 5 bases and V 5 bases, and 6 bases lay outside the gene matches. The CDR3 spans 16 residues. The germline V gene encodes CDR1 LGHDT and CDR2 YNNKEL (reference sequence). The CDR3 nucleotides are TGTGCCAGCAGCTCCGGACTAGCGGGGTGGACCGGGGAGCTGTTTTTT. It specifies CASSSGLAGWTGELFF.

In nucleotides, the CDR3 is TGTGCCAGCAGCCTTCTTGTGGCCGGGGAGCTGTTTTTT. This codes for CASSLLVAGELFF. This chain connects TRBV3-1 (or the pseudogene TRBV3-2) to TRBJ2-2; D unresolved. CDR1 LGHDT and CDR2 YNNKEL come from the germline V gene (reference sequence). V was shortened by 4 bases and J by 6 bases, with 9 bases between the two germline ends. The CDR3 covers 13 residues.

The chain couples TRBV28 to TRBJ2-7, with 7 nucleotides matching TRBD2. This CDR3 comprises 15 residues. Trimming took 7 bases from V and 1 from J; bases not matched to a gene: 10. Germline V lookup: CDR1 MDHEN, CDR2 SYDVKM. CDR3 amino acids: CASTGLRAGSYEQYF. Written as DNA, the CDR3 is TGTGCCAGCACCGGCCTTCGAGCGGGATCCTACGAGCAGTACTTC.

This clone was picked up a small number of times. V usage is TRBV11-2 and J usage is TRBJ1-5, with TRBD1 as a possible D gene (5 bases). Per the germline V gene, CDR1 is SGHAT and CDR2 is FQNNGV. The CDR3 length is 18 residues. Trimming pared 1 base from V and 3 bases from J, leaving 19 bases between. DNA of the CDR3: TGTGCCAGCAGCTTAGCTACCCTTAGGGCGGGGGTCAATCAGCCCCAGCATTTT. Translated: CASSLATLRAGVNQPQHF.

The CDR3 spells CAWSVTGADTQYF. The CDR3 DNA is TGTGCCTGGAGTGTTACGGGGGCGGATACGCAGTATTTT. The chain combines TRBV30 with TRBJ2-3; D may correspond to TRBD1 or TRBD2 (6 bases each). This CDR3 is 13 amino acids long. V dropped 0 bases and J dropped 6 bases, with 10 bases sitting between them. Germline V gives CDR1 GTSNPN, CDR2 SVGIG (reference sequence).

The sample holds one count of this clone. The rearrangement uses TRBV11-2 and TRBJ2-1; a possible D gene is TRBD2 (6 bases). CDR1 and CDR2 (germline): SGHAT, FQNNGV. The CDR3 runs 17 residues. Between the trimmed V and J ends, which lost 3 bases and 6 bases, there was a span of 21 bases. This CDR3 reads CASSLVGGLALFNEQFF. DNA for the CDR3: TGTGCCAGCAGCTTGGTCGGAGGGTTGGCTCTTTTCAATGAGCAGTTCTTC.

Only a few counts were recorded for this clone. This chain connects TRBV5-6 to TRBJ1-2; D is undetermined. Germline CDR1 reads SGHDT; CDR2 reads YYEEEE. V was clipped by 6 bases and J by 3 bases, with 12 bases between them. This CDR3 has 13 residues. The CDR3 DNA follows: TGTGCCAGCACCTTATTTGGCGACTATGGCTACACCTTC. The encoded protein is CASTLFGDYGYTF.

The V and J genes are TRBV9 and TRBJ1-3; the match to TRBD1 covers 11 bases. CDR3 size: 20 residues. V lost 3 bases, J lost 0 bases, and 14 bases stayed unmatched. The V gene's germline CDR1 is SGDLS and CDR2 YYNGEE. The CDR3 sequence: CASSERGQGGTSGSGNTIYF. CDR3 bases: TGTGCCAGCAGCGAGAGGGGACAGGGGGGGACTTCTGGCTCTGGAAACACCATATATTTT.

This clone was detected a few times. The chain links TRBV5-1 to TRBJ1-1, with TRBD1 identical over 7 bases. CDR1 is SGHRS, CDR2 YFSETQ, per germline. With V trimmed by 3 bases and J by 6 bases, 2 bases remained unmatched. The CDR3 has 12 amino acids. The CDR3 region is CASSSQGPEAFF. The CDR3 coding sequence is TGCGCCAGCAGCTCACAGGGGCCTGAAGCTTTCTTT.

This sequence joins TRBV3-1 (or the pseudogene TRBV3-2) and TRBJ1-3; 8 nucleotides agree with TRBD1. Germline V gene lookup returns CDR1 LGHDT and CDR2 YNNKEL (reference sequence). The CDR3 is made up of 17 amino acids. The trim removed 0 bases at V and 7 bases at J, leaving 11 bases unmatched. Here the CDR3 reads CASSQDFTTGAGNTIYF. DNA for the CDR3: TGTGCCAGCAGCCAAGATTTTACGACAGGGGCCGGGAACACCATATATTTT.

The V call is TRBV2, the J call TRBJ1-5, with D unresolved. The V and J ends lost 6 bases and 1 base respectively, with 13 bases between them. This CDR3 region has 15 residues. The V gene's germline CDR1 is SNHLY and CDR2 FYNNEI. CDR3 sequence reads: CASRARSQSNQPQHF. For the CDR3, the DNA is TGTGCCAGCAGGGCAAGAAGTCAGAGCAATCAGCCCCAGCATTTT.

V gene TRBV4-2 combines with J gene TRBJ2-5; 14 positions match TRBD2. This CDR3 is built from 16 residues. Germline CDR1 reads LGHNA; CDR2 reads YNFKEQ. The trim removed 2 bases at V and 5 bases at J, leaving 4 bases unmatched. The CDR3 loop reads CASSQLGLAGVETQYF. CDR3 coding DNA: TGTGCCAGCAGCCAACTGGGACTAGCGGGAGTTGAGACCCAGTACTTC.

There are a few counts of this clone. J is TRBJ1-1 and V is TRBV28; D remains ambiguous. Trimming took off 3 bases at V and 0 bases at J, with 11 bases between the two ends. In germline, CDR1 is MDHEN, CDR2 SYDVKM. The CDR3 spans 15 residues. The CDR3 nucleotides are TGTGCCAGCAGTTTTTTGGCCCCAATGAACACTGAAGCTTTCTTT. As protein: CASSFLAPMNTEAFF.

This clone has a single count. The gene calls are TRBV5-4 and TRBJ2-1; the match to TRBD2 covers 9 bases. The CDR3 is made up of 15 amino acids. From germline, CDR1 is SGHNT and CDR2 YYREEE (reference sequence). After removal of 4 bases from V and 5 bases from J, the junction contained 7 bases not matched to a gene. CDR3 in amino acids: CASSPNSGGHNEQFF. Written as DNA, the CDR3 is TGTGCCAGCAGCCCGAATAGCGGGGGTCACAATGAGCAGTTCTTC.

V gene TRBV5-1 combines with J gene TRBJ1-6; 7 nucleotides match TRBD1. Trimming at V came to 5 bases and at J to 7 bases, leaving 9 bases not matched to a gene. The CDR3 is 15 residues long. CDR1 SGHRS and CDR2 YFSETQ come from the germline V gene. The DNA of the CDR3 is TGCGCCAGCAGGGTGGGGGACAGCCAAAATTCACCCCTCCACTTT. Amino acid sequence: CASRVGDSQNSPLHF.

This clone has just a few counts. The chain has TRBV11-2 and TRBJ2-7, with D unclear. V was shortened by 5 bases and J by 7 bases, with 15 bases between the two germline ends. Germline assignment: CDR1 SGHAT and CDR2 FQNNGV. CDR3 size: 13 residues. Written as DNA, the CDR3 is TGTGCCAGCAGCCCGGTAATCGGTGGAGAGCAGTACTTC. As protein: CASSPVIGGEQYF.

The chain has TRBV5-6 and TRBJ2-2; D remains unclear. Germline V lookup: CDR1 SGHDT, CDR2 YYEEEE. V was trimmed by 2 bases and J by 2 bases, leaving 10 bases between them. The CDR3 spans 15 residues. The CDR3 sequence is CASSLRLENTGELFF. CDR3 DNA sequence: TGTGCCAGCAGCTTAAGACTCGAAAACACCGGGGAGCTGTTTTTT.

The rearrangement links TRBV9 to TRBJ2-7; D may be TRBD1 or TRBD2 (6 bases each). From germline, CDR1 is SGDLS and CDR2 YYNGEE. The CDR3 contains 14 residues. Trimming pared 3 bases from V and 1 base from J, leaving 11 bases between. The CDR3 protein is CASSGGTSSYEQYF. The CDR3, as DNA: TGTGCCAGCAGCGGCGGGACATCATCCTACGAGCAGTACTTC.

CDR3 protein: CSVQGPYEQYF. DNA of the CDR3: TGCAGCGTTCAAGGACCCTACGAGCAGTACTTC. The chain employs TRBV29-1 and TRBJ2-7, with D unclear. The CDR3 contains 11 residues. V lost 5 bases and J lost 2, with 7 bases in between. Germline V CDR1 and CDR2: SQVTM, ANQGSEA.

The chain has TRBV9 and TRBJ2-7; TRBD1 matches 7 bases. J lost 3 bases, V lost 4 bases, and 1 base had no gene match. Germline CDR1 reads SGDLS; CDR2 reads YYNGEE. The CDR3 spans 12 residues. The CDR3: CASSPGGYEQYF. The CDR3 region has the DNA TGTGCCAGCAGCCCAGGGGGCTACGAGCAGTACTTC.

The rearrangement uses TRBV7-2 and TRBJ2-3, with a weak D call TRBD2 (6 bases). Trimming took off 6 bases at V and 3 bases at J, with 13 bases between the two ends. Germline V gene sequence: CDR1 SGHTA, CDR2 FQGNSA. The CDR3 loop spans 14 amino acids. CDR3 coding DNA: TGTGCCAGCAGGGGAACAGCGGGTACAGATACGCAGTATTTT. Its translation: CASRGTAGTDTQYF.

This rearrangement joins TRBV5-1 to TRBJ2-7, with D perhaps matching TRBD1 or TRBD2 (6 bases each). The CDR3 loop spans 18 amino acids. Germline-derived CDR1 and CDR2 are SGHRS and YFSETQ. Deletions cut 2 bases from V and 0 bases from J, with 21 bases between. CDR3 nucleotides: TGCGCCAGCAGCTTTGGGGGGCCGGACAGAAGGAGCTCCTACGAGCAGTACTTC. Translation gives CASSFGGPDRRSSYEQYF.

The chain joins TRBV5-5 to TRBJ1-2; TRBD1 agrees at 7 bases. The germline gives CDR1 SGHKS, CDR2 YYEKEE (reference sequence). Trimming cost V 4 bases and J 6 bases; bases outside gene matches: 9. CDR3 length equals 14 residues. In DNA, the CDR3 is TGTGCCAGCAGCGGTACACAGGGGTTGGATGGCTACACCTTC. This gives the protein CASSGTQGLDGYTF.

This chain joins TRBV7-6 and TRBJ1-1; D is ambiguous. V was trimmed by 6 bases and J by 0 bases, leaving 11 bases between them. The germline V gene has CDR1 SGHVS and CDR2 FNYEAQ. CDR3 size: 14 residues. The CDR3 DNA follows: TGTGCCAGCAGTACCGGTCGGGTGAACACTGAAGCTTTCTTT. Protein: CASSTGRVNTEAFF.

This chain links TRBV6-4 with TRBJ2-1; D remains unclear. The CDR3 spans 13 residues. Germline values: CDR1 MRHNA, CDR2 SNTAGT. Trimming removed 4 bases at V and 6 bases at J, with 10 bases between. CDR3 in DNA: TGTGCCAGCAGTGTCGAGACCCCCAATGAGCAGTTCTTC. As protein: CASSVETPNEQFF.

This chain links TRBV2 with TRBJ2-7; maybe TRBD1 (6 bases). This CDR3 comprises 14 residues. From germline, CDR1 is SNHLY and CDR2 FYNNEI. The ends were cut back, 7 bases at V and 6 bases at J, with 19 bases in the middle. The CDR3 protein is CASTSWAGVGEQYF. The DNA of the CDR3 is TGTGCCAGCACCTCATGGGCAGGGGTGGGCGAGCAGTACTTC.

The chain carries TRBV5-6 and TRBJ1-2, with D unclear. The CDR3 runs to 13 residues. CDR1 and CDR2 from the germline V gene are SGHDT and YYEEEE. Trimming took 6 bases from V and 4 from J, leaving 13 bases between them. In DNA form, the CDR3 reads TGTGCCAGCACTATGCCGACGGCCTATGGCTACACCTTC. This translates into CASTMPTAYGYTF. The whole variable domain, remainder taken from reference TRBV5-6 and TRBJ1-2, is DAGVTQSPTHLIKTRGQQVTLRCSPKSGHDTVSWYQQALGQGPQFIFQYYEEEERQRGNFPDRFSGHQFPNYSSELNVNALLLGDSALYLCASTMPTAYGYTFGSGTRLTVV.

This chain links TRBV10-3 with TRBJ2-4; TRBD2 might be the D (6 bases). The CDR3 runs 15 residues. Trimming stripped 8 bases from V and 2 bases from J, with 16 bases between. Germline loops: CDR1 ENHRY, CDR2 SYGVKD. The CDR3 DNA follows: TGTGCCATCGGGGACCCCCGGGGGTCCAAAAACATTCAGTACTTC. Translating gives CAIGDPRGSKNIQYF.

The CDR3 spells CASSPADEQFF. The CDR3 bases are TGTGCCAGCTCACCAGCAGATGAGCAGTTCTTC. The chain employs TRBV18 and TRBJ2-1, with unresolved D. Trimming shortened V by 2 bases and J by 8 bases, and 4 bases separated the two germline ends. CDR3 length: 11 amino acids. Germline lookup yields CDR1 KGHSH and CDR2 LQKENI.

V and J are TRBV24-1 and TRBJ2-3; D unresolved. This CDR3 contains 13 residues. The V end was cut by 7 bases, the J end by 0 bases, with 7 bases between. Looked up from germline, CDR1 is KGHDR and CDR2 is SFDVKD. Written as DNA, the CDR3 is TGTGCCACCAGCCAGCCTAGCACAGATACGCAGTATTTT. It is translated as CATSQPSTDTQYF.